This is a list of T cell receptor beta chains from one sample in a study of T cell responses to AZD1222 COVID-19 vaccine. Clones were sequenced by immunoSEQ multiplex PCR, and TCRdb holds only the in-frame ones, with some missing. The data show 150,000 to 200,000 clones, around 89% seen once. Sequenced here: peripheral blood, sampled 28 days after the second AZD1222 dose. These receptors originate from an adult who received the AZD1222 COVID-19 vaccine. Both conserved end residues are part of each CDR3. The D gene is left open where the match is weak. The size field is filled for only some rows; it gives once, few, many or a size class.

>TRBJ2-1|TRBV2|NA|NA
TGTGCCAGCAGGTCTCAGCGGAGCTCCTACAATGAGCAGTTCTTC
CASRSQRSSYNEQFF
>TRBJ2-7|TRBV14|few|TRBD2
TGTGCCAGCAGCCAAGTAGGGACTAGCGGGAACTACGAGCAGTACTTC
CASSQVGTSGNYEQYF
>TRBJ2-1|TRBV15|NA|TRBD2
TGTGCCACCAGCAGAGATTTCGCTAGCGGGAGGGCCGGTGAGCAGTTCTTC
CATSRDFASGRAGEQFF
>TRBJ1-1|TRBV7-8|NA|NA
TGTGCCAGCAGCTCCAAGGGACGGGAGAACACTGAAGCTTTCTTT
CASSSKGRENTEAFF
>TRBJ1-5|TRBV19|NA|TRBD1
TGTGCCAGTAGGACTGACAGGGCTGGCAATCAGCCCCAGCATTTT
CASRTDRAGNQPQHF
>TRBJ1-2|TRBV7-9|few|TRBD1
TGTGCCAGCAGCCGACGGACAGGGCCGGTGGACTATGGCTACACCTTC
CASSRRTGPVDYGYTF
>TRBJ2-3|TRBV12-5|NA|TRBD2
TGTGCTAGTGGTTTGTGGCCTCCGAGGACTAGCGGGAAAGTCACAGATACGCAGTATTTT
CASGLWPPRTSGKVTDTQYF
>TRBJ1-6|TRBV2|NA|NA
TGTGCCAGCAGTGTGATCTCGGACCCTGGGAATTCACCCCTCCACTTT
CASSVISDPGNSPLHF
>TRBJ1-1|TRBV7-9|NA|NA
TGTGCCAGCAGCTTCAACAGGGATTTGAACACTGAAGCTTTCTTT
CASSFNRDLNTEAFF
>TRBJ2-3|TRBV13|once|TRBD2
TGTGCCAGCAGACTAGCGGGAGATAGCACAGATACGCAGTATTTT
CASRLAGDSTDTQYF
>TRBJ2-2|TRBV2|NA|NA
TGTGCCAGCAAGGGTGGTACCGGGGAGCTGTTTTTT
CASKGGTGELFF
>TRBJ2-3|TRBV6-2/TRBV6-3|NA|TRBD2
TGTGCCAGCAGTTACTTGGCGGGAGGGACAGATACGCAGTATTTT
CASSYLAGGTDTQYF
>TRBJ2-3|TRBV11-2|NA|TRBD1
TGTGCCAGCAGCTCCCGGACAGGGCGGACAGATACGCAGTATTTT
CASSSRTGRTDTQYF
>TRBJ2-6|TRBV11-3|NA|TRBD1
TGTGCCAGCAGCACTGGACAGGGTTTCTCTGGGGCCAACGTCCTGACTTTC
CASSTGQGFSGANVLTF
>TRBJ1-2|TRBV19|once|TRBD1
TGTGCCAGTAGTCGGGACAGCCAATATGGCTACACCTTC
CASSRDSQYGYTF
>TRBJ1-1|TRBV5-1|NA|TRBD1
TGCGCCAGCAGCTTGGTGTGGCAGGGGGCCTCGGGGTCGGCTGAAGCTTTCTTT
CASSLVWQGASGSAEAFF
>TRBJ1-2|TRBV20-1|NA|TRBD1
TGCAGTGCCGACAGGGGCAAAGGCTACACCTTC
CSADRGKGYTF
>TRBJ1-5|TRBV19|NA|TRBD1
TGTGCCAGTACCCGAGGACAGGGGCAAAATCAGCCCCAGCATTTT
CASTRGQGQNQPQHF
>TRBJ2-7|TRBV6-2/TRBV6-3|NA|TRBD2
TGTGCCAGCAGTCGCCGGGGACTAGCGAGAACCTACGAGCAGTACTTC
CASSRRGLARTYEQYF
>TRBJ2-7|TRBV6-5|NA|NA
TGTGCCAGCAGGGATGGGAACTACGAGCAGTACTTC
CASRDGNYEQYF
>TRBJ1-4|TRBV6-5|NA|NA
TGTGCCAGCAGAAACAGGAACCGGAATGAAAAACTGTTTTTT
CASRNRNRNEKLFF
>TRBJ2-2|TRBV18|NA|TRBD1
TGTGCCAGCTCACCACCGACAGGGGAATGGAGGGAGCTGTTTTTT
CASSPPTGEWRELFF
>TRBJ2-4|TRBV28|NA|NA
TGTGCCAGCAGTTCCAGTCCCCCAGTCATTCAGTACTTC
CASSSSPPVIQYF
>TRBJ2-7|TRBV20-1|NA|NA
TGCAGTGCTAGTCTGAGCGGGTTCTCCTACGAGCAGTACTTC
CSASLSGFSYEQYF
>TRBJ2-1|TRBV6-1|NA|TRBD2
TGTGCCAGCAGTGAACCGGGACTAGCGTCACATGAGCAGTTCTTC
CASSEPGLASHEQFF
>TRBJ1-1|TRBV5-4|NA|TRBD1
TGTGCCAGCAGGGACGGACAGGGAGAAGCTTTCTTT
CASRDGQGEAFF
>TRBJ2-2|TRBV9|NA|TRBD1
TGTGCCAGCAGCGCGACAGGGGCGCCCACCGGGGAGCTGTTTTTT
CASSATGAPTGELFF
>TRBJ1-3|TRBV30|NA|TRBD1
TGTGCCTGGAGAACAGGGGTTGGAAACACCATATATTTT
CAWRTGVGNTIYF
>TRBJ2-7|TRBV6-4|NA|TRBD2
TGTGCCAGCAGCGCACTCCTTAGCGGGAGCCCTACAGGGGAGCAGTACTTC
CASSALLSGSPTGEQYF
>TRBJ2-3|TRBV19|NA|NA
TGTGCCAGTAGTGTACCCGGGACTAGCACAGATACGCAGTATTTT
CASSVPGTSTDTQYF
>TRBJ1-2|TRBV5-1|NA|NA
TGCGCCAGCAGCCCGGGCCTCATCTATGGCTACACCTTC
CASSPGLIYGYTF
>TRBJ1-3|TRBV28|NA|NA
TGTGCCAGCAGCCTGGGAGTAGCTAGAAACACCATATATTTT
CASSLGVARNTIYF
>TRBJ2-3|TRBV28|NA|NA
TGTGCCAGCAGTCTCTATCCTCCAGCGGGCAAAAGCACAGATACGCAGTATTTT
CASSLYPPAGKSTDTQYF
>TRBJ2-7|TRBV28|NA|TRBD2
TGTGCCAGCAGTTTATGGTCCGGACTAGCGGGGAGCTCCTACGAGCAGTACTTC
CASSLWSGLAGSSYEQYF
>TRBJ1-4|TRBV7-9|NA|NA
TGTGCCAGCAGCTTATCTCGTACCAGGGAGTCGGGTGAAAAACTGTTTTTT
CASSLSRTRESGEKLFF
>TRBJ2-1|TRBV25-1|NA|TRBD2
TGTGCCAGCGGACCAAGACTAGCGGCCAACAATGAGCAGTTCTTC
CASGPRLAANNEQFF
>TRBJ1-4|TRBV5-1|NA|NA
TGCGCCAGCAGGGACATTAAAGCAACTAATGAAAAACTGTTTTTT
CASRDIKATNEKLFF
>TRBJ1-5|TRBV6-6|NA|TRBD1
TGTGCCAGCACCGACCCCGGGACAGGGCAGCCCCAGCATTTT
CASTDPGTGQPQHF
>TRBJ1-1|TRBV28|NA|NA
TGTGCCAGCAGTCAGTGGAACACTGAAGCTTTCTTT
CASSQWNTEAFF
>TRBJ2-7|TRBV7-9|NA|TRBD2
TGTGCCAGCAGCCCAACTAATATGGGGACTACTTCCTACGAGCAGTACTTC
CASSPTNMGTTSYEQYF
>TRBJ1-2|TRBV5-4|once|NA
TGTGCCAGCAGCTTGGGCTCACGGTATGGCTACACCTTC
CASSLGSRYGYTF
>TRBJ2-7|TRBV7-2|NA|NA
TGTGCCAGCAGCTCCGATCCCCCCGGGTACGAGCAGTACTTC
CASSSDPPGYEQYF
>TRBJ1-1|TRBV18|NA|NA
TGTGCCAGCTCACAGGGGGGTGGGATCATGAACACTGAAGCTTTCTTT
CASSQGGGIMNTEAFF
>TRBJ2-5|TRBV7-3|once|TRBD1
TGTGCCAGCAGCCTACGACAGGGGGCGGGAGAGACCCAGTACTTC
CASSLRQGAGETQYF
>TRBJ1-1|TRBV13|NA|NA
TGTGCCAGCAGGCCCCGGGGAGGTACGAACACTGAAGCTTTCTTT
CASRPRGGTNTEAFF
>TRBJ2-7|TRBV5-1|NA|NA
TGCGCCAGCAGCTCCAACTACAAGGGGGAGCAGTACTTC
CASSSNYKGEQYF
>TRBJ2-3|TRBV19|NA|NA
TGTGCCAGTAGTGTGGGGGGCACAGATACGCAGTATTTT
CASSVGGTDTQYF
>TRBJ2-3|TRBV30|NA|NA
TGTGCCTGGAGTGTAGGGGATACTAGCACAGATACGCAGTATTTT
CAWSVGDTSTDTQYF
>TRBJ2-2|TRBV6-6|NA|TRBD1
TGTGCCAGCAGCAGGGGACAGGGGTTCTCCGGGGAGCTGTTTTTT
CASSRGQGFSGELFF
>TRBJ2-1|TRBV7-2|NA|TRBD1
TGTGCCAGCAGCTTACGGGGACAGGGGGTATACAATGAGCAGTTCTTC
CASSLRGQGVYNEQFF
>TRBJ2-3|TRBV19|NA|TRBD2
TGTGCCAGTAGTATAGGGAGACTAGCGGGAGGCTCTAGCACAGATACGCAGTATTTT
CASSIGRLAGGSSTDTQYF
>TRBJ2-7|TRBV5-5|NA|TRBD2
TGTGCCAGCAGCTTGGACGGGACTAGTAACGAGCAGTACTTC
CASSLDGTSNEQYF
>TRBJ2-3|TRBV7-2|NA|NA
TGTGCCAGCAGCCATACCGGCGAAGTTTACACAGATACGCAGTATTTT
CASSHTGEVYTDTQYF
>TRBJ1-1|TRBV19|NA|TRBD1
TGTGCCAGTAGTTACCAGGGGGCGCGGAACACTGAAGCTTTCTTT
CASSYQGARNTEAFF
>TRBJ2-7|TRBV6-1|NA|TRBD2
TGTGCCAGCAGTGAAAAGGGCGGGAGGGCCAACGGATACTTC
CASSEKGGRANGYF
>TRBJ1-6|TRBV18|NA|NA
TGTGCCAGCTCACCTCTAGGGAGGCCCGGTGGTAATTCACCCCTCCACTTT
CASSPLGRPGGNSPLHF
>TRBJ2-1|TRBV27|NA|NA
TGTGCCAGCAACCAATACCCGACATCTAACTCCTACAATGAGCAGTTCTTC
CASNQYPTSNSYNEQFF
>TRBJ1-2|TRBV30|few|TRBD1
TGTGCCTGGAGACGCGGAAGACAGGGGCAGGAAGGTGGCTACACCTTC
CAWRRGRQGQEGGYTF